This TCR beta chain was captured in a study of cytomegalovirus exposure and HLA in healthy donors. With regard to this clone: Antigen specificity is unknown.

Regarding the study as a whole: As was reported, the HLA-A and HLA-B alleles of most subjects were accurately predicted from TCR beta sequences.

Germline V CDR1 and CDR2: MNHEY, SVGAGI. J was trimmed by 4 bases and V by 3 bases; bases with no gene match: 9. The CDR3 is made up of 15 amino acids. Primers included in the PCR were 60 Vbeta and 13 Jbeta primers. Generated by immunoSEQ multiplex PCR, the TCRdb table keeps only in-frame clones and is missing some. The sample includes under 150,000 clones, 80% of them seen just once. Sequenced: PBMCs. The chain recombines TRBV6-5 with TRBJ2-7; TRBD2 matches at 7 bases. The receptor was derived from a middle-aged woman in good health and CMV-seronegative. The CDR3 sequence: CASSYSRLARYEQYF. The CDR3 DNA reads TGTGCCAGCAGTTATTCACGACTAGCCCGATACGAGCAGTACTTC.